The 15 T cell receptor beta chains reported below all come from one sample, sequenced in a study of T cell responses to AZD1222 COVID-19 vaccine. Assay used: immunoSEQ multiplex PCR; TCRdb lists only in-frame clones, some missing. The sample yields around 78,000 clones, around nine tenths seen once. Sequenced material: peripheral blood, taken on day 0 of AZD1222 vaccination. The receptors originated from an adult in good health.

The genes are TRBV7-2 and TRBJ1-5, with D unresolved. V dropped 2 bases and J dropped 3 bases, with 20 bases sitting between them. Germline loops: CDR1 SGHTA, CDR2 FQGNSA. The CDR3 runs to 18 residues. Here the CDR3 reads CASSLSLDVGLINQPQHF. CDR3 DNA sequence: TGTGCCAGCAGCTTATCCTTAGATGTCGGACTTATCAATCAGCCCCAGCATTTT.

The rearrangement joins TRBV4-1 to TRBJ2-7; TRBD1 matches 10 bases. Germline CDR1 and CDR2: MGHRA and YSYEKL. The trim removed 0 bases at V and 5 bases at J, leaving 7 bases unmatched. There are 16 residues in the CDR3. CDR3 residues: CASSQEGTGVRNEQYF. CDR3 bases: TGCGCCAGCAGCCAAGAAGGGACAGGGGTCCGCAACGAGCAGTACTTC.

The chain employs TRBV4-2 and TRBJ2-5; TRBD1 matches 7 bases. CDR1 and CDR2 from the germline V gene are LGHNA and YNFKEQ. This CDR3 is 15 amino acids long. The V and J ends lost 1 base and 5 bases, in that order; junction bases with no gene match: 7. CDR3 bases: TGTGCCAGCAGCCAAGGACAGGGAATCCAGGAGACCCAGTACTTC. Amino acids: CASSQGQGIQETQYF.

This sequence joins TRBV24-1 and TRBJ2-2; D could derive from TRBD1 or TRBD2 (6 bases each). The germline CDR1 and CDR2 sequences are KGHDR and SFDVKD. Trimming took off 1 base at V and 4 bases at J, with 15 bases between the two ends. CDR3 length equals 17 residues. The CDR3 loop is CATSDFRGRRSTGELFF. CDR3 DNA sequence: TGTGCCACCAGTGATTTCCGGGGGCGGCGGAGCACCGGGGAGCTGTTTTTT.

The chain employs TRBV27 and TRBJ2-3; 9 bases are shared with TRBD2. J gave up 5 bases and V 5 bases, and 5 bases lay outside the gene matches. Germline CDR1 is MNHEY and CDR2 is SMNVEV (reference sequence). The CDR3 runs to 14 residues. This CDR3 is CASSTWTSVDTQYF. The CDR3 coding sequence is TGTGCCAGCAGTACGTGGACTAGCGTAGATACGCAGTATTTT.

The chain carries TRBV5-5 and TRBJ1-2, with 8 nucleotides matching TRBD1. Germline values: CDR1 SGHKS, CDR2 YYEKEE (reference sequence). The CDR3 length is 16 residues. Germline trimming cut 1 base from V and 4 bases from J; bases unmatched to any gene: 9. The CDR3 loop reads CASSLSVLTGGYGYTF. The CDR3 region has the DNA TGTGCCAGCAGCTTGTCGGTTCTTACAGGGGGCTATGGCTACACCTTC.

The chain combines TRBV6-2 or TRBV6-3 with TRBJ2-7, with D uncertain. The CDR3 runs 11 residues. Trimming took 6 bases from V and 6 from J, leaving 9 bases between them. Germline CDR1 is MNHEY and CDR2 is SVGEGT. The CDR3 nucleotides are TGTGCCAGCAGCCAGTTAGGCGAGCAGTACTTC. Its protein is CASSQLGEQYF.

This chain uses TRBV2 with TRBJ1-5; D not resolved. This CDR3 is 14 amino acids long. Per the germline V gene, CDR1 is SNHLY and CDR2 is FYNNEI. Trimming stripped 6 bases from V and 5 bases from J, with 14 bases between. In DNA, the CDR3 is TGTGCCAGCAGGGAGGCCTGGCCACATCAGCCCCAGCATTTT. It codes for CASREAWPHQPQHF.

This clone appeared a single time. J is TRBJ1-2 and V is TRBV10-1; weak D call: TRBD1 (5 bases). The CDR3 covers 11 residues. Trimming pared 9 bases from V and 8 bases from J, leaving 13 bases between. The germline CDR1 and CDR2 sequences are WNHNN and SYGVQD (reference sequence). CDR3 loop: CASIGQAGYTF. The DNA for the CDR3 is TGCGCCAGTATCGGACAAGCCGGCTACACCTTC.

The chain links TRBV9 to TRBJ1-5; D is perhaps TRBD1 (5 bases). The CDR3 sequence is 16 residues long. V lost 3 bases and J 5 bases, leaving 18 bases between the germline ends. Germline V gene data show CDR1 as SGDLS and CDR2 as YYNGEE. CDR3 amino acids: CASSDGGGQGHQPQHF. The CDR3 DNA reads as TGTGCCAGCAGCGATGGGGGTGGGCAGGGCCATCAGCCCCAGCATTTT. Based on the CDR3 plus reference TRBV9 and TRBJ1-5, the full variable domain is DSGVTQTPKHLITATGQRVTLRCSPRSGDLSVYWYQQSLDQGLQFLIQYYNGEERAKGNILERFSAQQFPDLHSELNLSSLELGDSALYFCASSDGGGQGHQPQHFGDGTRLSIL.

V is TRBV7-2 and J is TRBJ1-4; D might be TRBD1 (6 bases). The V end lost 1 base, the J end lost 11 bases, and 8 bases lay between the germline ends. The germline V gene encodes CDR1 SGHTA and CDR2 FQGNSA. CDR3 size: 12 residues. The DNA for the CDR3 is TGTGCCAGCAGCTTAGACAGGGACAAACTGTTTTTT. It is translated as CASSLDRDKLFF.

On this clone: Different DNA sequences within this sample yield the same CDR3. This chain joins TRBV11-2 and TRBJ1-2, with D uncertain. Per the germline V gene, CDR1 is SGHAT and CDR2 is FQNNGV. The V and J ends lost 1 base and 4 bases respectively, with 7 bases between them. The CDR3 is 13 amino acids. CDR3 sequence: CASSLGQSYGYTF. The DNA for the CDR3 is TGTGCCAGCAGCTTAGGGCAGAGCTATGGCTACACCTTC.

This clone appeared a single time. J is TRBJ1-2 and V is TRBV6-1, with a tentative D call TRBD1 (5 bases). V lost 2 bases and J lost 1, with 14 bases in between. CDR1 MNHNS and CDR2 SASEGT come from the germline V gene. This CDR3 spans 16 amino acids. DNA for the CDR3: TGTGCCAGCAGTGAACAGGGAGCTCCCCTTAACTATGGCTACACCTTC. Encoded protein: CASSEQGAPLNYGYTF.

This clone was seen just once. The junction differs from germline at one of its ends, possibly a read error. This chain links TRBV5-6 with TRBJ1-5, with TRBD1 matching over 12 bases. CDR1 SGHDT and CDR2 YYEEEE come from the germline V gene. The CDR3 covers 16 residues. The CDR3 DNA reads TGTGCCCGCAGCGGGGGGACAGGGGGCATCAATCAGCCCCAGCATTTT. This sequence encodes CARSGGTGGINQPQHF.

J is TRBJ1-3 and V is TRBV3-1 (or the pseudogene TRBV3-2); tentative D call: TRBD1 (5 bases). CDR3 length equals 15 residues. Per the germline V gene, CDR1 is LGHDT and CDR2 is YNNKEL (reference sequence). The germline V and J ends were trimmed by 1 base and 0 bases, with 7 bases remaining between them. The CDR3 DNA follows: TGTGCCAGCAGCCAAGCAGGGTACTCTGGAAACACCATATATTTT. This codes for CASSQAGYSGNTIYF.